Listed below are T cell receptor beta chains from one sample, sequenced in a study of cytomegalovirus exposure and HLA in healthy donors. Here immunoSEQ multiplex PCR was the method, and the copy in TCRdb shows in-frame clones only, minus some. Of tens of thousands of clones listed, 95% are singletons. The source material was PBMCs. Source of these receptors: a woman between 18 and 29 years old in good health and CMV-seropositive. The CDR3 runs from the conserved cysteine through the conserved F or W. A D gene is named only where the DNA matches it firmly. The listing skips clone size in some rows; elsewhere it reads once, few, many or a size class.

V gene: TRBV5-6; clone size: -; D gene: TRBD1; J gene: TRBJ2-1; CDR3 DNA: TGTGCCAGCAGCTTGGAGAGGGGGACAGGGCTTAGATACAATGAGCAGTTCTTC; CDR3 protein: CASSLERGTGLRYNEQFF
V gene: TRBV30; clone size: -; D gene: -; J gene: TRBJ1-4; CDR3 DNA: TGTGCCTGGAGGGGGCAGGGGTCTGAAAAACTGTTTTTT; CDR3 protein: CAWRGQGSEKLFF
V gene: TRBV29-1; clone size: once; D gene: -; J gene: TRBJ1-4; CDR3 DNA: TGCAGCGTTGAGTCCCCTGGCGGTAATGAAAAACTGTTTTTT; CDR3 protein: CSVESPGGNEKLFF
V gene: TRBV7-9; clone size: once; D gene: -; J gene: TRBJ2-2; CDR3 DNA: TGTGCCAGCAGCTATCCCAAAGGCGGGGTCTCCGGGGAGCTGTTTTTT; CDR3 protein: CASSYPKGGVSGELFF
V gene: TRBV4-3; clone size: -; D gene: TRBD2; J gene: TRBJ2-3; CDR3 DNA: TGCGCCAGCAGCCAGCTCGGGACTAGCAGCACAGATACGCAGTATTTT; CDR3 protein: CASSQLGTSSTDTQYF
V gene: TRBV30; clone size: -; D gene: -; J gene: TRBJ2-7; CDR3 DNA: TGTGCCAGAGACGACGGGGAAACCTACGAGCAGTACTTC; CDR3 protein: CARDDGETYEQYF
V gene: TRBV28; clone size: -; D gene: TRBD2; J gene: TRBJ2-3; CDR3 DNA: TGTGCCAGCAGTCCCCAGGGACTACGCACAGATACGCAGTATTTT; CDR3 protein: CASSPQGLRTDTQYF
V gene: TRBV27; clone size: -; D gene: TRBD2; J gene: TRBJ2-7; CDR3 DNA: TGTGCCAGCAGTCGTACTAGCGGGATCGACGAGCAGTACTTC; CDR3 protein: CASSRTSGIDEQYF
V gene: TRBV5-1; clone size: -; D gene: -; J gene: TRBJ1-5; CDR3 DNA: TGCGCCAGCAGCTTTGGAGGCAATCAGCCCCAGCATTTT; CDR3 protein: CASSFGGNQPQHF
V gene: TRBV15; clone size: -; D gene: -; J gene: TRBJ2-2; CDR3 DNA: TGTGCCACCAGCAGAATCGTTATGCGGACTTTGAGGAACACCGGGGAGCTGTTTTTT; CDR3 protein: CATSRIVMRTLRNTGELFF
V gene: TRBV11-2; clone size: -; D gene: -; J gene: TRBJ2-1; CDR3 DNA: TGTGCCAGCACCAATGTACGGGGTGTTACCATCAATGAGCAGTTCTTC; CDR3 protein: CASTNVRGVTINEQFF
V gene: TRBV6-5; clone size: -; D gene: TRBD1; J gene: TRBJ1-5; CDR3 DNA: TGTGCCAGCAGTTTTAGGACAGGGGGCAATCAGCCCCAGCATTTT; CDR3 protein: CASSFRTGGNQPQHF
V gene: TRBV5-6; clone size: -; D gene: -; J gene: TRBJ2-1; CDR3 DNA: TGTGCCAGCAGCTTTTTAGGACAAGGGATCAATGAGCAGTTCTTC; CDR3 protein: CASSFLGQGINEQFF
V gene: TRBV19; clone size: -; D gene: TRBD2; J gene: TRBJ2-7; CDR3 DNA: TGTGCCAGTATCTCTGGGGCTAGCGGTTCCTACGAGCAGTACTTC; CDR3 protein: CASISGASGSYEQYF
V gene: TRBV19; clone size: -; D gene: -; J gene: TRBJ2-6; CDR3 DNA: TGTGCCAGTAGTATCCCCGGCCGACAGTTCGCTGGGGCCAACGTCCTGACTTTC; CDR3 protein: CASSIPGRQFAGANVLTF
V gene: TRBV30; clone size: few; D gene: TRBD1; J gene: TRBJ1-2; CDR3 DNA: TGTGCCGAGTCACTAGGGACAGGGTCGGGTGGCTACACCTTC; CDR3 protein: CAESLGTGSGGYTF
V gene: TRBV28; clone size: few; D gene: TRBD1; J gene: TRBJ2-7; CDR3 DNA: TGTGCCAGCAGTAGCCGGAGGACAGGATACGAGCAGTACTTC; CDR3 protein: CASSSRRTGYEQYF
V gene: TRBV5-1; clone size: -; D gene: -; J gene: TRBJ2-1; CDR3 DNA: TGCGCCAGCAGCTTGGGTCCCGAGGATGAGCAGTTCTTC; CDR3 protein: CASSLGPEDEQFF
V gene: TRBV5-1; clone size: -; D gene: TRBD1; J gene: TRBJ1-4; CDR3 DNA: TGCGCCAGCAGCTTGGAGGGGGCCCCTAATGAAAAACTGTTTTTT; CDR3 protein: CASSLEGAPNEKLFF
V gene: TRBV15; clone size: -; D gene: -; J gene: TRBJ1-3; CDR3 DNA: TGTGCCACCAGCAGAGGTCTCTCTGGAAACACCATATATTTT; CDR3 protein: CATSRGLSGNTIYF
V gene: TRBV5-1; clone size: -; D gene: -; J gene: TRBJ2-7; CDR3 DNA: TGCGCCAGCAGCTTGGACAGGGAGTCTCGCGAGCAGTACTTC; CDR3 protein: CASSLDRESREQYF
V gene: TRBV28; clone size: -; D gene: TRBD1; J gene: TRBJ1-2; CDR3 DNA: TGTGCCACCGGGACAGCCGCGGGCTACACCTTC; CDR3 protein: CATGTAAGYTF
V gene: TRBV19; clone size: once; D gene: -; J gene: TRBJ2-1; CDR3 DNA: TGTGCCAGTCAGGGACCGGGACTGGCAGACAATGAGCAGTTCTTC; CDR3 protein: CASQGPGLADNEQFF